This T cell receptor beta chain was sequenced in a study of T-cell memory formation after mild COVID-19. This clonotype appeared a few times. What it binds is not known. Study results and limitations: A balance of CD4 and CD8 characterized clones contracting day 15 to 85, whereas later expanders leaned CD4+.

Each CDR3 protein gets one entry after TCRdb re-called the 5' RACE reads with MiXCR. The sample records 340,000 or so distinct CDR3 sequences, under 15% being singletons. This CDR3 spans 15 amino acids. Germline CDR1 SGDLS, CDR2 YYNGEE. V was clipped by 4 bases and J by 4 bases; unmatched bases: 7. V gene TRBV9 combines with J gene TRBJ1-4, with TRBD1 matching over 7 bases. This TCR was recovered from a man younger than 35 who had mild COVID-19 (a few samples of this study predate the infection). Cell type and time point are not known. The source material was PBMCs or a T cell subset sorted from them (not recorded which). The CDR3, as DNA: TGTGCCAGCAGCCCCAGGGGGAGGGATAATGAAAAACTGTTTTTT. Translated, it gives CASSPRGRDNEKLFF.